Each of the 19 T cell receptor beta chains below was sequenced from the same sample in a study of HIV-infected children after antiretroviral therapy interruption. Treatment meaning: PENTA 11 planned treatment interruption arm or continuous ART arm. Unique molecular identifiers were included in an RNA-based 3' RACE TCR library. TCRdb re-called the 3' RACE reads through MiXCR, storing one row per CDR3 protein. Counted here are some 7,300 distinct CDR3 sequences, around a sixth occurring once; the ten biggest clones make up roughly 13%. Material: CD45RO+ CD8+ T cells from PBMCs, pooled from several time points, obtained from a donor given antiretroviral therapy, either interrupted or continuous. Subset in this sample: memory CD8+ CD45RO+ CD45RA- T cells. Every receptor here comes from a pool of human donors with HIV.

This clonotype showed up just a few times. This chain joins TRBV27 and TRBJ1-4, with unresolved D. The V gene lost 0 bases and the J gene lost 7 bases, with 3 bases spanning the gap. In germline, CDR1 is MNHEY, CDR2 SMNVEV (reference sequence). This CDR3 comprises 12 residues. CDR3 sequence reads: CASSLSGEKLFF. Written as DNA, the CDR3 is TGTGCCAGCAGTTTATCTGGTGAAAAACTGTTTTTT.

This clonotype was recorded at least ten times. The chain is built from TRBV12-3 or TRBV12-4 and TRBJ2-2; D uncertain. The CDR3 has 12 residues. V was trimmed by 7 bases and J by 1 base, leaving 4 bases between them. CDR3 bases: TGTGCCAGCAAAAAGAACACCGGGGAGCTGTTTTTT. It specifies CASKKNTGELFF.

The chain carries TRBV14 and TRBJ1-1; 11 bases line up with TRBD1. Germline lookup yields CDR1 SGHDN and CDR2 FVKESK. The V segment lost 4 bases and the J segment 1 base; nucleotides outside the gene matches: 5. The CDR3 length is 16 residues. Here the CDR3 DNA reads TGTGCCAGCAGCCCCCGGACAGGGGGCGGGAACACTGAAGCTTTCTTT. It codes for CASSPRTGGGNTEAFF.

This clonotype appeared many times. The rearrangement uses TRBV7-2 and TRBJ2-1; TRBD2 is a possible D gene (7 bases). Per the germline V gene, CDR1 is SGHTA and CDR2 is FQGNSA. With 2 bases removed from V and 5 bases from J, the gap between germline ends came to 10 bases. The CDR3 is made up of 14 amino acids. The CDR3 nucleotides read TGTGCCAGCAGCTTACCGGGGGGCCACAATGAGCAGTTCTTC. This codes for CASSLPGGHNEQFF. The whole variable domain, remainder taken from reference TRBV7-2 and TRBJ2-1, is GAGVSQSPSNKVTEKGKDVELRCDPISGHTALYWYRQSLGQGLEFLIYFQGNSAPDKSGLPSDRFSAERTGGSVSTLTIQRTQQEDSAVYLCASSLPGGHNEQFFGPGTRLTVL.

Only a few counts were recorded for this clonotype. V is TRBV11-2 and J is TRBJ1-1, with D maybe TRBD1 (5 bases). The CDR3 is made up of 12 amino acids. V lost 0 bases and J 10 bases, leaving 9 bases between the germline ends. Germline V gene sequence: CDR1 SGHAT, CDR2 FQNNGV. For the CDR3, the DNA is TGTGCCAGCAGCTTAGAACAGGCCTCAGCTTTCTTT. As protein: CASSLEQASAFF.

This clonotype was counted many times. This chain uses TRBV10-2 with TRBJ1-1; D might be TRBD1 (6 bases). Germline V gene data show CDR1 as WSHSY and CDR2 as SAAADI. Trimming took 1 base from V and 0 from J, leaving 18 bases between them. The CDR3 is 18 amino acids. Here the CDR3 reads CASSELGQGSAMNTEAFF. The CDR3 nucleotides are TGCGCCAGCAGTGAGTTGGGGCAGGGGTCTGCCATGAACACTGAAGCTTTCTTT.

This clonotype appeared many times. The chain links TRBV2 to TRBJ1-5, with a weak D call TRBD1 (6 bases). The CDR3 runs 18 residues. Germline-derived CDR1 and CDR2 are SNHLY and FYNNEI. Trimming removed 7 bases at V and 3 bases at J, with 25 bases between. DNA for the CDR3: TGTGCCAGCAACGAACAGGGAAAAGGAGGAGTGGTCAATCAGCCCCAGCATTTT. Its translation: CASNEQGKGGVVNQPQHF.

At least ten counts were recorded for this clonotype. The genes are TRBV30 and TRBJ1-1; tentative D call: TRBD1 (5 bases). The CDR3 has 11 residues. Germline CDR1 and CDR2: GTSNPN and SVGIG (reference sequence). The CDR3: CALTEDTEAFF. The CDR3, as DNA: TGTGCTTTGACAGAGGACACTGAAGCTTTCTTT.

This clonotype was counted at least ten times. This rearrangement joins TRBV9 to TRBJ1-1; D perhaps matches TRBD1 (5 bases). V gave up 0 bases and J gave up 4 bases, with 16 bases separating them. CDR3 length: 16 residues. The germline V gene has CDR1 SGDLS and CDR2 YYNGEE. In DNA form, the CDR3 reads TGTGCCAGCAGCGTAGGATCGGATAGGGGAGGCACTGAAGCTTTCTTT. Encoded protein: CASSVGSDRGGTEAFF.

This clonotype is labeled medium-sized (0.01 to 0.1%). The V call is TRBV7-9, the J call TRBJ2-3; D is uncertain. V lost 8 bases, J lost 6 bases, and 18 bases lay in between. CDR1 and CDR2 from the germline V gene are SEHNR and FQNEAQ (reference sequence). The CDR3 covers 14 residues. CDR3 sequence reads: CASSRLSRGDTQYF. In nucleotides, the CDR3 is TGTGCCAGCTCCCGCCTCTCTCGTGGGGATACGCAGTATTTT.

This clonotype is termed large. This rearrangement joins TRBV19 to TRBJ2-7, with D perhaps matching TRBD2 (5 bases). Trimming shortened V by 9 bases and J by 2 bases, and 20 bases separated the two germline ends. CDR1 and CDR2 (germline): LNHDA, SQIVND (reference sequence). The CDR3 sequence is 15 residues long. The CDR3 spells CARKKRKDWTYEQYF. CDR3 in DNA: TGTGCCAGGAAGAAACGAAAGGACTGGACCTACGAGCAGTACTTC.

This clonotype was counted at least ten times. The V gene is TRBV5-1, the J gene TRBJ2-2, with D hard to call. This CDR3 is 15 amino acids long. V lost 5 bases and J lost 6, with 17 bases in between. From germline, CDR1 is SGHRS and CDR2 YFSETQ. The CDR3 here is CASSSELGVPGELFF. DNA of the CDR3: TGCGCCAGCAGTTCCGAGCTTGGGGTCCCCGGGGAGCTGTTTTTT. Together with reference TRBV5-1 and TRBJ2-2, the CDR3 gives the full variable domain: KAGVTQTPRYLIKTRGQQVTLSCSPISGHRSVSWYQQTPGQGLQFLFEYFSETQRNKGNFPGRFSGRQFSNSRSEMNVSTLELGDSALYLCASSSELGVPGELFFGEGSRLTVL.

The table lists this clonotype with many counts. CDR3 bases: TGCGCCAGCAGTGAGTCTTGGCGGGAAGGCGGTACGCAGTATTTT. It codes for CASSESWREGGTQYF. This chain uses TRBV10-1 with TRBJ2-3; D perhaps matches TRBD2 (6 bases). Per germline, CDR1 WNHNN and CDR2 SYGVQD (reference sequence). The CDR3 contains 15 residues. The ends were cut back, 0 bases at V and 8 bases at J, with 15 bases in the middle.

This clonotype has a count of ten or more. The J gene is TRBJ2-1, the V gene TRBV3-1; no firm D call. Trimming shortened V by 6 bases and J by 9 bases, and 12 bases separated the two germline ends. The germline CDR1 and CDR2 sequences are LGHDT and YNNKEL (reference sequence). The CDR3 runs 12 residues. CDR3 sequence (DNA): TGTGCCAGCAGTCCACTCGGCGGTGAGCAGTTCTTC. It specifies CASSPLGGEQFF.

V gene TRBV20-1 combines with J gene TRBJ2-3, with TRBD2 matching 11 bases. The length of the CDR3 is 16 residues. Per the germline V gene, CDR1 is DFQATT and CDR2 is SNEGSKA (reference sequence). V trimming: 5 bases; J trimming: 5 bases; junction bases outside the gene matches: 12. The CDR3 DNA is TGCAGTGCTCGCCGGACTAGCGGGTTTAGTGTAGATACGCAGTATTTT. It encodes CSARRTSGFSVDTQYF.

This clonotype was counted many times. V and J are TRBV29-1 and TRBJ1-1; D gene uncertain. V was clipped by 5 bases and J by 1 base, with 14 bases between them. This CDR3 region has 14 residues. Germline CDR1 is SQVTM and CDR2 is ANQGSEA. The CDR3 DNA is TGCAGCGTTTCCCGTGGCATGAAGAACACTGAAGCTTTCTTT. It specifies CSVSRGMKNTEAFF.

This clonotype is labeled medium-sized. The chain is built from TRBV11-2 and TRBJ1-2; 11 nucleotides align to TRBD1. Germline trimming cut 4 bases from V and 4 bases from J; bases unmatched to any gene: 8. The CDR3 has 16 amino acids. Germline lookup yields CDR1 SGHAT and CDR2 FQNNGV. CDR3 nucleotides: TGTGCCAGCAGCTCGTCCGGGACAGGGGGACTCTATGGCTACACCTTC. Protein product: CASSSSGTGGLYGYTF.

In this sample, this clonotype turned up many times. The CDR3 here is CASSALAGGYYNEQFF. For the CDR3, the DNA is TGTGCCAGCAGCGCACTAGCGGGGGGGTACTACAATGAGCAGTTCTTC. The rearrangement joins TRBV6-4 to TRBJ2-1, with 13 bases matching TRBD2. Germline trimming cut 6 bases from V and 3 bases from J; bases unmatched to any gene: 5. The CDR3 runs 16 residues. Looked up from germline, CDR1 is MRHNA and CDR2 is SNTAGT.

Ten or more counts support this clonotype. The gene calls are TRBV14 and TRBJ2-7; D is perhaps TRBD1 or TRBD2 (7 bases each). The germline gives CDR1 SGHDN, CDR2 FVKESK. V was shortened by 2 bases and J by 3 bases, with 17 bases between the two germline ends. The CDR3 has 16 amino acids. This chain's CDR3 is CASSQKRDSDFYEQYF. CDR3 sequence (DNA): TGTGCCAGCAGCCAAAAGCGGGACAGCGATTTCTACGAGCAGTACTTC.